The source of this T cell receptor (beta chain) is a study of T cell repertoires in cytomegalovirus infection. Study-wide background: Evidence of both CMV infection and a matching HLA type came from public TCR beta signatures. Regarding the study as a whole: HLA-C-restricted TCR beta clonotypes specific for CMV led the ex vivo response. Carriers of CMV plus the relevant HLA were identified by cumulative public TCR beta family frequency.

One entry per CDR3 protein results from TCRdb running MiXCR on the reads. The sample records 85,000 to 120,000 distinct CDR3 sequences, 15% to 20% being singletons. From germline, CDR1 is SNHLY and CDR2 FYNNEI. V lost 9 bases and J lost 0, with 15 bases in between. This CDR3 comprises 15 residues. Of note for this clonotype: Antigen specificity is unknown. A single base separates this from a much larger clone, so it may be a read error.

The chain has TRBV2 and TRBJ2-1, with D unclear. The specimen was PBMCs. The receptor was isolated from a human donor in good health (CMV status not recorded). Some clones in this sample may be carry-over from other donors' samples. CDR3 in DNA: TGTGCCAGAAGAAGTGGTACAAGCTCCTACAATGAGCAGTTCTTC. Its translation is CARRSGTSSYNEQFF.